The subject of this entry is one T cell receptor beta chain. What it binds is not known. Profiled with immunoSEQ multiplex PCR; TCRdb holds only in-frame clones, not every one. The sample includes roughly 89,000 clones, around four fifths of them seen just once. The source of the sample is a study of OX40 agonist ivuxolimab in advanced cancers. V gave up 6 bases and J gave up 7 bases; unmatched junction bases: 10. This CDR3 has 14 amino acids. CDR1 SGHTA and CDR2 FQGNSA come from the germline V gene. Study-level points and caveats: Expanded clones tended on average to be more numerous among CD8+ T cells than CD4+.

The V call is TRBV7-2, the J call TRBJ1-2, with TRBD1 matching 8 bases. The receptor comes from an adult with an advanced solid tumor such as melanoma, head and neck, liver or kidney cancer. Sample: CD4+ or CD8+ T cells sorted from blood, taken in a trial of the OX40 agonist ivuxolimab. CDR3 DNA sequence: TGTGCCAGCAGTTCGGACAGGGCCTTGGGTGGCTACACCTTC. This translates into CASSSDRALGGYTF.